The 14 T cell receptor beta chains presented below share a single source sample, sequenced in a study of T cell changes during pregnancy in multiple sclerosis. Profiled with immunoSEQ multiplex PCR; TCRdb holds only in-frame clones, not every one. The sample contains tens of thousands of clones, roughly 90% of which appear only once. Sequenced material: peripheral blood, taken in the second trimester of pregnancy. The receptors were sampled from a female donor in good health, enrolled as a control in a pregnancy study.

The genes are TRBV11-2 and TRBJ2-4; TRBD2 matches 15 bases. The V gene's germline CDR1 is SGHAT and CDR2 FQNNGV. This CDR3 region has 19 residues. J lost 0 bases, V lost 4 bases, and 7 bases had no gene match. The CDR3 region is CASSSTPGLAGGAKNIQYF. CDR3 bases: TGTGCCAGCAGCTCGACCCCGGGACTAGCGGGAGGAGCCAAAAACATTCAGTACTTC.

V and J are TRBV28 and TRBJ1-4, with D possibly being TRBD1 (6 bases). Germline loops: CDR1 MDHEN, CDR2 SYDVKM. V lost 4 bases and J lost 8, with 14 bases in between. The CDR3 covers 14 residues. The CDR3 is CASSSGGLREKLFF. CDR3 DNA: TGTGCCAGCAGTTCGGGGGGCTTAAGGGAAAAACTGTTTTTT.

The chain recombines TRBV2 with TRBJ2-5; possible D gene TRBD1, 6 bases. The CDR3 spans 16 residues. V lost 7 bases to trimming and J lost 5 bases, with 23 bases between them. The germline V gene has CDR1 SNHLY and CDR2 FYNNEI. The CDR3 region is CASTAQQGIKGETQYF. CDR3 DNA: TGTGCCAGCACCGCGCAACAGGGAATTAAGGGGGAGACCCAGTACTTC. The full variable domain, completed using reference TRBV2 and TRBJ2-5, is EPEVTQTPSHQVTQMGQEVILRCVPISNHLYFYWYRQILGQKVEFLVSFYNNEISEKSEIFDDQFSVERPDGSNFTLKIRSTKLEDSAMYFCASTAQQGIKGETQYFGPGTRLLVL.

This chain joins TRBV14 and TRBJ1-4; D is ambiguous. Germline lookup yields CDR1 SGHDN and CDR2 FVKESK. V dropped 0 bases and J dropped 6 bases, with 5 bases sitting between them. The CDR3 has 13 amino acids. CDR3 in amino acids: CASSQDQYEKLFF. Written as DNA, the CDR3 is TGTGCCAGCAGCCAAGATCAATATGAAAAACTGTTTTTT.

The chain is built from TRBV7-6 and TRBJ1-1; unclear D gene. Trimming shortened V by 2 bases and J by 1 base, and 11 bases separated the two germline ends. The CDR3 is made up of 15 amino acids. Germline CDR1 SGHVS, CDR2 FNYEAQ. The CDR3, as DNA: TGTGCCAGCAGCTTACAACGGGATTCGAACACTGAAGCTTTCTTT. Translated, it gives CASSLQRDSNTEAFF.

The CDR3 DNA sequence: TGTGCCAGCAGCGGCTGGACTATGGGGGAGCAGTTCTTC. This codes for CASSGWTMGEQFF. This sequence joins TRBV7-6 and TRBJ2-1; a possible D gene is TRBD2 (6 bases). Germline V gene sequence: CDR1 SGHVS, CDR2 FNYEAQ. CDR3 size: 13 residues. V gave up 5 bases and J gave up 10 bases, with 15 bases separating them.

This clone was observed a single time. This chain uses TRBV6-1 with TRBJ1-4, with 7 bases lining up with TRBD1. The ends lost 2 bases at V and 6 bases at J; junction bases unmatched: 0. This CDR3 contains 13 residues. The germline gives CDR1 MNHNS, CDR2 SASEGT. The CDR3 nucleotides are TGTGCCAGCAGTGAAAGGGGGCATGAAAAACTGTTTTTT. It encodes CASSERGHEKLFF.

This chain uses TRBV5-6 with TRBJ1-1; no definite D call. Trimming left V 0 bases short and J 0 bases short, with 9 bases between. The CDR3 is 15 residues long. Per the germline V gene, CDR1 is SGHDT and CDR2 is YYEEEE. CDR3 sequence: CASSLGTNMNTEAFF. The DNA of the CDR3 is TGTGCCAGCAGCTTGGGTACTAACATGAACACTGAAGCTTTCTTT.

This chain joins TRBV7-3 and TRBJ1-1; 9 nucleotides line up with TRBD1. Looked up from germline, CDR1 is SGHTA and CDR2 is FQGTGA. The CDR3 runs 14 residues. Trimming took 5 bases from V and 8 from J; bases not matched to a gene: 9. The CDR3 is CASSLTGQGGEAFF. CDR3 bases: TGTGCCAGCAGCCTTACGGGACAGGGAGGGGAAGCTTTCTTT.

Only a few counts were recorded for this clone. V and J are TRBV7-9 and TRBJ1-1; unclear D gene. The CDR3 runs to 13 residues. The V gene's germline CDR1 is SEHNR and CDR2 FQNEAQ (reference sequence). Deletions cut 3 bases from V and 4 bases from J, with 9 bases between. The CDR3 coding sequence is TGTGCCAGCAGCTTGGGCAGCTTCACTGAAGCTTTCTTT. This encodes CASSLGSFTEAFF.

This clone was picked up one time. J is TRBJ2-7 and V is TRBV6-6, with D tentatively TRBD1 (5 bases). V was cut by 2 bases and J by 2 bases, with 10 bases left in between. The CDR3 is 14 amino acids. Germline V gene sequence: CDR1 MNHNY, CDR2 SVGAGI (reference sequence). CDR3 in DNA: TGTGCCAGCAGTTACGGACAAACAACCTACGAGCAGTACTTC. Translating gives CASSYGQTTYEQYF.

J is TRBJ2-1 and V is TRBV6-5, with 8 bases fitting TRBD1. The V gene end was trimmed by 2 bases and the J gene end by 4 bases; junction bases not matched to a gene: 4. The germline V gene encodes CDR1 MNHEY and CDR2 SVGAGI. The CDR3 runs to 15 residues. This chain's CDR3 is CASSYQGALYNEQFF. CDR3 nucleotides: TGTGCCAGCAGTTACCAGGGGGCTCTATACAATGAGCAGTTCTTC.

With regard to this clone: Other DNA sequences in the sample encode the same CDR3. This rearrangement joins TRBV19 to TRBJ2-6, with 7 positions matching TRBD1. V shed 5 bases and J 1 base; nucleotides not matched to a gene: 2. From germline, CDR1 is LNHDA and CDR2 SQIVND (reference sequence). The CDR3 spans 15 residues. CDR3 region: CASSVTGSGANVLTF. In DNA, the CDR3 is TGTGCCAGTAGTGTGACAGGGTCTGGGGCCAACGTCCTGACTTTC.

Here the CDR3 DNA reads TGTGCCAGCAGTTCGACAGCTTACGAGCAGTACTTC. Translated: CASSSTAYEQYF. The chain links TRBV27 to TRBJ2-7; possibly TRBD1 for D (5 bases). Germline values: CDR1 MNHEY, CDR2 SMNVEV (reference sequence). CDR3 length: 12 residues. Deletions cut 4 bases from V and 4 bases from J, with 8 bases between.